A single sample is the source of the 27 T cell receptor beta chains below, sequenced in a study of cytomegalovirus exposure and HLA in healthy donors. Primers for the PCR totalled 60 Vbeta and 13 Jbeta. Clones were read by immunoSEQ multiplex PCR, and TCRdb kept only the in-frame ones, dropping some. In all, the sample yields roughly 100,000 clones. The sample was PBMCs. These receptors all come from a man aged 40-49 years in good health and CMV-seronegative.

This sequence joins TRBV19 and TRBJ1-1; TRBD1 matches 7 bases. The CDR3 has 13 residues. J lost 5 bases, V lost 8 bases, and 8 bases had no gene match. The germline CDR1 and CDR2 sequences are LNHDA and SQIVND (reference sequence). The CDR3 here is CASGHRGGTEAFF. Written as DNA, the CDR3 is TGTGCCAGTGGGCACAGGGGAGGAACTGAAGCTTTCTTT.

The rearrangement uses TRBV11-3 and TRBJ2-1, with D maybe TRBD1 (5 bases). CDR1 and CDR2 (germline): SGHNT, YENEEA. V was pared by 3 bases and J by 0 bases, with 12 bases between. The CDR3 runs to 16 residues. The CDR3 here is CASSLGLHRSYNEQFF. Here the CDR3 DNA reads TGTGCCAGCAGCTTGGGGCTACACCGCTCCTACAATGAGCAGTTCTTC.

The V and J genes are TRBV28 and TRBJ1-4, with 10 bases aligning to TRBD1. The CDR3 is 16 amino acids. Germline V gives CDR1 MDHEN, CDR2 SYDVKM. V lost 4 bases, J lost 7 bases, and 9 bases stayed unmatched. The CDR3 loop is CASSSPGQGQGEKLFF. In DNA, the CDR3 is TGTGCCAGCAGTTCACCGGGACAGGGGCAGGGTGAAAAACTGTTTTTT.

V and J are TRBV19 and TRBJ2-6; 7 nucleotides align to TRBD1. Per germline, CDR1 LNHDA and CDR2 SQIVND (reference sequence). The CDR3 extends over 18 amino acids. Trimming cost V 7 bases and J 2 bases; bases outside gene matches: 14. CDR3 amino acids: CASILGQALGTGANVLTF. CDR3 in DNA: TGTGCCAGTATTTTAGGACAGGCCCTAGGGACTGGGGCCAACGTCCTGACTTTC.

The J gene is TRBJ2-1, the V gene TRBV5-1; 9 bases align to TRBD1. In germline, CDR1 is SGHRS, CDR2 YFSETQ. CDR3 length: 15 amino acids. Germline trimming cut 2 bases from V and 6 bases from J; bases unmatched to any gene: 6. The DNA of the CDR3 is TGCGCCAGCAGCTTAGGGACAGGGATCATCAATGAGCAGTTCTTC. Its translation: CASSLGTGIINEQFF.

The rearrangement joins TRBV9 to TRBJ2-3; D is unclear. Germline CDR1 SGDLS, CDR2 YYNGEE. V was cut by 3 bases and J by 1 base, with 6 bases left in between. This CDR3 has 13 amino acids. Written as DNA, the CDR3 is TGTGCCAGCAGCGCCGAGGGCACAGATACGCAGTATTTT. It yields the protein CASSAEGTDTQYF.

The chain combines TRBV5-1 with TRBJ1-2; D gene uncertain. The CDR3 length is 13 residues. Germline CDR1 is SGHRS and CDR2 is YFSETQ. V was trimmed by 4 bases and J by 1 base, leaving 8 bases between them. The CDR3 region has the DNA TGCGCCAGCAGCGAGGCGGTTAACTATGGCTACACCTTC. Translated, it gives CASSEAVNYGYTF.

The J gene is TRBJ1-6, the V gene TRBV5-6, with 9 bases that match TRBD1. The CDR3 spans 15 residues. Losses at the gene ends were 2 bases for V and 8 bases for J; bases not matched to a gene: 5. The germline V gene encodes CDR1 SGHDT and CDR2 YYEEEE. The CDR3 spells CASSFRDRVYSPLHF. The CDR3 nucleotides are TGTGCCAGCAGCTTCCGGGACAGGGTGTATTCACCCCTCCACTTT. The whole variable domain, remainder taken from reference TRBV5-6 and TRBJ1-6, is DAGVTQSPTHLIKTRGQQVTLRCSPKSGHDTVSWYQQALGQGPQFIFQYYEEEERQRGNFPDRFSGHQFPNYSSELNVNALLLGDSALYLCASSFRDRVYSPLHFGNGTRLTVT.

This chain joins TRBV15 and TRBJ1-5; D unresolved. CDR1 LNHNV and CDR2 YYDKDF come from the germline V gene (reference sequence). The CDR3 totals 16 residues. V was clipped by 0 bases and J by 7 bases, with 16 bases between them. CDR3 region: CATSRDRLREDQPQHF. In nucleotides, the CDR3 is TGTGCCACCAGCAGAGATCGTCTTCGGGAGGACCAGCCCCAGCATTTT.

V is TRBV11-2 and J is TRBJ2-7; no clear D. CDR1 and CDR2 from the germline V gene are SGHAT and FQNNGV. Trimming removed 5 bases at V and 3 bases at J, with 5 bases between. The CDR3 extends over 11 amino acids. CDR3 DNA: TGTGCCAGCAGCCAGGACTACGAGCAGTACTTC. Its protein is CASSQDYEQYF.

The gene calls are TRBV21-1 and TRBJ2-6; the listed D gene, TRBD1, was not tested against the DNA. TRBV21-1 represents a pseudogene. This CDR3 region has 19 residues. The CDR3 region has the DNA TGTGCCAGCAGCAAAGGGGACAACCCTAAATTCTCTGGGGCCAACGTCCTGACTTTC. Residues: CASSKGDNPKFSGANVLTF.

V gene TRBV27 combines with J gene TRBJ2-3; D is ambiguous. Germline V gives CDR1 MNHEY, CDR2 SMNVEV (reference sequence). This CDR3 comprises 15 residues. Trimming left V 5 bases short and J 2 bases short, with 14 bases between. The CDR3 coding sequence is TGTGCCAGCAGTCCCCCCCGACTCATCACAGATACGCAGTATTTT. It encodes CASSPPRLITDTQYF.

This chain connects TRBV28 to TRBJ1-2; no clear D. V was cut by 6 bases and J by 8 bases, with 25 bases left in between. The CDR3 totals 16 residues. Per the germline V gene, CDR1 is MDHEN and CDR2 is SYDVKM. As DNA, the CDR3 is TGTGCCAGCAGGGGGAGTTTTGGGGTCTCCTTCTACGGCTACACCTTC. It translates to CASRGSFGVSFYGYTF.

This chain connects TRBV4-3 to TRBJ2-7, with 9 nucleotides matching TRBD1. The V gene end was trimmed by 4 bases and the J gene end by 3 bases; junction bases not matched to a gene: 4. Germline V gene lookup returns CDR1 LGHNA and CDR2 YSLEER. The CDR3 is 14 amino acids. Written as DNA, the CDR3 is TGCGCCAGCAGCCTCCGGGACAGGGACTACGAGCAGTACTTC. This gives the protein CASSLRDRDYEQYF.

For this clone: This same CDR3 is encoded by further DNA sequences in the sample. The V and J genes are TRBV6-5 and TRBJ2-3; TRBD2 matches at 7 bases. V lost 2 bases and J lost 1; bases outside the gene matches: 3. The germline CDR1 and CDR2 sequences are MNHEY and SVGAGI. The CDR3 is 15 amino acids. This chain's CDR3 is CASSYGAGGTDTQYF. The CDR3 DNA reads as TGTGCCAGCAGTTACGGGGCGGGGGGCACAGATACGCAGTATTTT.

Regarding this clone: Other DNA sequences in the same sample also yield this CDR3. The chain is built from TRBV5-4 and TRBJ1-5, with TRBD1 matching 9 bases. The junction had 4 bases not matched to a gene; V was cut back by 4 bases and J by 2 bases. This CDR3 is 15 amino acids long. Germline assignment: CDR1 SGHNT and CDR2 YYREEE (reference sequence). The CDR3 sequence: CASSSGTGRNQPQHF. In DNA, the CDR3 is TGTGCCAGCAGCAGCGGGACAGGGCGCAATCAGCCCCAGCATTTT. Full variable domain (outside the CDR3, taken from reference TRBV5-4 and TRBJ1-5): ETGVTQSPTHLIKTRGQQVTLRCSSQSGHNTVSWYQQALGQGPQFIFQYYREEENGRGNFPPRFSGLQFPNYSSELNVNALELDDSALYLCASSSGTGRNQPQHFGDGTRLSIL.

The chain employs TRBV14 and TRBJ2-3; 9 bases map to TRBD2. CDR1 is SGHDN, CDR2 FVKESK, per germline. V gave up 1 base and J gave up 2 bases; unmatched junction bases: 7. The CDR3 runs to 17 residues. The CDR3 region is CASSQGGGATNTDTQYF. The DNA for the CDR3 is TGTGCCAGCAGCCAAGGCGGGGGGGCAACCAACACAGATACGCAGTATTTT. Full variable domain (remainder filled in from reference TRBV14 and TRBJ2-3): EAGVTQFPSHSVIEKGQTVTLRCDPISGHDNLYWYRRVMGKEIKFLLHFVKESKQDESGMPNNRFLAERTGGTYSTLKVQPAELEDSGVYFCASSQGGGATNTDTQYFGPGTRLTVL.

In nucleotides, the CDR3 is TGTGCCAGCAGTTTATATTCCAGGGGACCCAATCAGCCCCAGCATTTT. Protein product: CASSLYSRGPNQPQHF. This rearrangement joins TRBV28 to TRBJ1-5; D might be TRBD1 (6 bases). V was clipped by 1 base and J by 3 bases, with 13 bases between them. Germline CDR1 MDHEN, CDR2 SYDVKM. This CDR3 has 16 residues.

V usage is TRBV5-6 and J usage is TRBJ2-7, with D perhaps matching TRBD1 (5 bases). CDR3 length: 14 amino acids. CDR1 is SGHDT, CDR2 YYEEEE, per germline. Trimming removed 2 bases at V and 4 bases at J, with 13 bases between. The CDR3: CASSLGHPTYEQYF. Here the CDR3 DNA reads TGTGCCAGCAGCTTAGGACATCCGACATACGAGCAGTACTTC.

This chain links TRBV11-3 with TRBJ2-3; 8 nucleotides line up with TRBD2. The CDR3 sequence is 13 residues long. Germline V gene lookup returns CDR1 SGHNT and CDR2 YENEEA. The junction had 3 bases not matched to a gene; V was cut back by 5 bases and J by 5 bases. CDR3 region: CASSRRGEDTQYF. The CDR3 bases are TGTGCCAGCAGCCGGCGGGGGGAAGATACGCAGTATTTT. Full variable domain (remainder filled in from reference TRBV11-3 and TRBJ2-3): EAGVVQSPRYKIIEKKQPVAFWCNPISGHNTLYWYLQNLGQGPELLIRYENEEAVDDSQLPKDRFSAERLKGVDSTLKIQPAELGDSAVYLCASSRRGEDTQYFGPGTRLTVL.

This chain connects TRBV25-1 to TRBJ1-2, with 8 bases aligning to TRBD1. The trim removed 5 bases at V and 5 bases at J, leaving 7 bases unmatched. The CDR3 loop spans 14 amino acids. CDR1 is MGHDK, CDR2 SYGVNS, per germline. The CDR3 loop reads CASSRGQGGYGYTF. DNA for the CDR3: TGTGCCAGCAGTCGTGGACAGGGTGGATATGGCTACACCTTC.

The chain couples TRBV2 to TRBJ1-2; D possibly corresponds to TRBD1 (6 bases). Trimming removed 5 bases from V and 4 bases from J, with 17 bases in between. Germline lookup yields CDR1 SNHLY and CDR2 FYNNEI. The CDR3 length is 15 residues. The CDR3 coding sequence is TGTGCCAGCAGTTTTGACATCCGGACAGTCTATGGCTACACCTTC. Translating gives CASSFDIRTVYGYTF.

The rearrangement joins TRBV7-2 to TRBJ1-2; 9 nucleotides line up with TRBD1. The CDR3 has 14 amino acids. The germline V gene has CDR1 SGHTA and CDR2 FQGNSA. V lost 4 bases and J lost 4; bases outside the gene matches: 4. CDR3 loop: CASSSQGQGYGYTF. The CDR3 DNA is TGTGCCAGCAGCTCCCAGGGACAGGGCTATGGCTACACCTTC.

DNA of the CDR3: TGTGCCAGCAGCTCAATCGGTCCACGCTACACCTTC. Its protein is CASSSIGPRYTF. This rearrangement joins TRBV7-9 to TRBJ1-2; D gene uncertain. The germline V gene has CDR1 SEHNR and CDR2 FQNEAQ (reference sequence). CDR3 size: 12 residues. Trimming removed 4 bases from V and 9 bases from J, with 12 bases in between.

The genes are TRBV7-8 and TRBJ1-2; no reliable D call. There are 13 residues in the CDR3. Germline lookup yields CDR1 SGHVS and CDR2 FQNEAQ. Deletions cut 5 bases from V and 7 bases from J, with 14 bases between. The CDR3 reads CASSTSPEGGYTF. The CDR3 bases are TGTGCCAGCAGCACTAGTCCCGAGGGTGGCTACACCTTC.

This sequence joins TRBV27 and TRBJ2-1; a weak D match, TRBD2 (7 bases). Germline CDR1 is MNHEY and CDR2 is SMNVEV (reference sequence). Trimming pared 7 bases from V and 4 bases from J, leaving 11 bases between. CDR3 length: 13 residues. CDR3 residues: CASTQGGYNEQFF. In nucleotides, the CDR3 is TGTGCCAGCACACAGGGAGGGTACAATGAGCAGTTCTTC.

V gene TRBV11-2 combines with J gene TRBJ2-5, with 7 bases fitting TRBD1. This CDR3 is built from 13 residues. V was pared by 2 bases and J by 7 bases, with 4 bases of the junction left unmatched. Germline values: CDR1 SGHAT, CDR2 FQNNGV. The chain's CDR3 is CASSLTGEGTQYF. In nucleotides, the CDR3 is TGTGCCAGCAGCTTAACAGGGGAAGGGACCCAGTACTTC.